Below, 10 T cell receptor beta chains from the same sample are listed, as sequenced in a study of T cell repertoires in urothelial bladder cancer. Here immunoSEQ multiplex PCR was the method, and the copy in TCRdb shows in-frame clones only, minus some. Of about 500 clones listed, 70% to 80% are singletons. The sequenced sample consisted of tumor-infiltrating cells from bladder cancer. These receptors were obtained from a human donor with urothelial carcinoma.

The rearrangement uses TRBV5-1 and TRBJ2-1; 15 bases line up with TRBD2. Trimming took 4 bases from V and 2 from J; bases not matched to a gene: 10. The CDR3 loop spans 19 amino acids. Looked up from germline, CDR1 is SGHRS and CDR2 is YFSETQ. Here the CDR3 reads CASSPTGTSGGNTYNEQFF. The CDR3 nucleotides read TGCGCCAGCAGCCCTACCGGGACTAGCGGGGGGAACACCTACAATGAGCAGTTCTTC.

The chain recombines TRBV5-1 with TRBJ2-7; 7 nucleotides match TRBD1. CDR3 length: 17 residues. The germline V gene encodes CDR1 SGHRS and CDR2 YFSETQ. Trimming took 3 bases from V and 0 from J; bases not matched to a gene: 12. The CDR3 DNA is TGCGCCAGCAGCTCCGGGCGGGTAACAGGGGACTCCTACGAGCAGTACTTC. Its translation: CASSSGRVTGDSYEQYF.

The V gene is TRBV7-2, the J gene TRBJ2-7, with 8 positions matching TRBD2. The V and J ends lost 5 bases and 6 bases, in that order; junction bases with no gene match: 9. The length of the CDR3 is 14 residues. In germline, CDR1 is SGHTA, CDR2 FQGNSA. CDR3: CASSPGGAIGEQYF. CDR3 coding DNA: TGTGCCAGCAGCCCGGGGGGGGCAATTGGCGAGCAGTACTTC. The full variable domain, its missing parts supplied by reference TRBV7-2 and TRBJ2-7, is GAGVSQSPSNKVTEKGKDVELRCDPISGHTALYWYRQSLGQGLEFLIYFQGNSAPDKSGLPSDRFSAERTGGSVSTLTIQRTQQEDSAVYLCASSPGGAIGEQYFGPGTRLTVT.

This rearrangement joins TRBV7-9 to TRBJ2-1, with no clear D. Germline V gene sequence: CDR1 SEHNR, CDR2 FQNEAQ (reference sequence). This CDR3 contains 12 residues. V was clipped by 5 bases and J by 12 bases, with 14 bases between them. CDR3 coding DNA: TGTGCCAGCAGCACGGCCAGGCTTGGGCAGTTCTTC. Encoded protein: CASSTARLGQFF.

This rearrangement joins TRBV5-5 to TRBJ1-1, with TRBD1 as a possible D gene (6 bases). CDR3 length equals 12 residues. Trimming took 0 bases from V and 9 from J, leaving 9 bases between them. Germline V gene data show CDR1 as SGHKS and CDR2 as YYEKEE (reference sequence). CDR3 sequence (DNA): TGTGCCAGCAGCTTGGATCAGGGGAAAGCTTTCTTT. This encodes CASSLDQGKAFF.

The chain is built from TRBV6-6 and TRBJ2-2; unclear D gene. The V gene lost 6 bases and the J gene lost 3 bases, with 11 bases spanning the gap. Germline V lookup: CDR1 MNHNY, CDR2 SVGAGI (reference sequence). The CDR3 is made up of 14 amino acids. The CDR3 loop reads CASREPRDTGELFF. CDR3 DNA sequence: TGTGCCAGCAGGGAGCCTAGAGACACCGGGGAGCTGTTTTTT.

The V and J genes are TRBV9 and TRBJ2-3, with 11 bases aligning to TRBD2. Looked up from germline, CDR1 is SGDLS and CDR2 is YYNGEE. The CDR3 has 16 residues. Losses at the gene ends were 3 bases for V and 1 base for J; bases not matched to a gene: 4. The CDR3 spells CASSALAGGGTDTQYF. The CDR3 region has the DNA TGTGCCAGCAGCGCGCTAGCGGGGGGCGGCACAGATACGCAGTATTTT. The full variable domain, its missing parts supplied by reference TRBV9 and TRBJ2-3, is DSGVTQTPKHLITATGQRVTLRCSPRSGDLSVYWYQQSLDQGLQFLIQYYNGEERAKGNILERFSAQQFPDLHSELNLSSLELGDSALYFCASSALAGGGTDTQYFGPGTRLTVL.

This chain links TRBV5-1 with TRBJ1-2; no reliable D call. Between the trimmed V and J ends, which lost 0 bases and 3 bases, there was a span of 12 bases. CDR3 length: 15 residues. The germline CDR1 and CDR2 sequences are SGHRS and YFSETQ. In DNA, the CDR3 is TGCGCCAGCAGCTTGGTACCTTCGGAGGACTATGGCTACACCTTC. Protein product: CASSLVPSEDYGYTF.

For the CDR3, the DNA is TGTGCCAGCGACCCCGCGGGGGGGCAGAATGAGCAGTTCTTC. Encoded protein: CASDPAGGQNEQFF. V and J are TRBV19 and TRBJ2-1; 9 nucleotides line up with TRBD2. This CDR3 region has 14 residues. Trimming took 9 bases from V and 7 from J; bases not matched to a gene: 10. Per germline, CDR1 LNHDA and CDR2 SQIVND (reference sequence). Using reference TRBV19 and TRBJ2-1 for the parts outside the CDR3, the full variable domain is DGGITQSPKYLFRKEGQNVTLSCEQNLNHDAMYWYRQDPGQGLRLIYYSQIVNDFQKGDIAEGYSVSREKKESFPLTVTSAQKNPTAFYLCASDPAGGQNEQFFGPGTRLTVL.

The rearrangement uses TRBV7-2 and TRBJ2-1, with 8 nucleotides matching TRBD2. This CDR3 comprises 15 residues. Germline V gene sequence: CDR1 SGHTA, CDR2 FQGNSA. V lost 7 bases to trimming and J lost 8 bases; unmatched junction nucleotides: 13. The CDR3 DNA is TGTGCCAGCACCACGTCAAGCGGGAGCGGCTATGAGCAGTTCTTC. Residues: CASTTSSGSGYEQFF. The full variable domain, with the rest looked up from reference TRBV7-2 and TRBJ2-1, is GAGVSQSPSNKVTEKGKDVELRCDPISGHTALYWYRQSLGQGLEFLIYFQGNSAPDKSGLPSDRFSAERTGGSVSTLTIQRTQQEDSAVYLCASTTSSGSGYEQFFGPGTRLTVL.